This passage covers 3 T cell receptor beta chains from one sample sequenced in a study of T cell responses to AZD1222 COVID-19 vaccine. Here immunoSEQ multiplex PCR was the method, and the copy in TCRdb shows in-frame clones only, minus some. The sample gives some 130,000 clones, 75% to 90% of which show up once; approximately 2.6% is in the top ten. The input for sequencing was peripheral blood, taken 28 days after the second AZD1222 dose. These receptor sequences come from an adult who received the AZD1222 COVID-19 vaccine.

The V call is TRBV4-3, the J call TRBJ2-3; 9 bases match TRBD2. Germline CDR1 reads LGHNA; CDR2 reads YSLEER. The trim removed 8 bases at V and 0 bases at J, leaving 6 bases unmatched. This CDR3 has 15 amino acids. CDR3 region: CASGSLAGSTDTQYF. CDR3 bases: TGCGCCAGCGGATCGCTAGCGGGAAGCACAGATACGCAGTATTTT.

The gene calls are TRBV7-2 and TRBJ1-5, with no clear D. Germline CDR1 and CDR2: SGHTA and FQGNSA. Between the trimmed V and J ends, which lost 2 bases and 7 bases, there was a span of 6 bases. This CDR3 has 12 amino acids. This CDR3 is CASSLLAQPQHF. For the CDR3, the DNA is TGTGCCAGCAGCTTACTCGCCCAGCCCCAGCATTTT.

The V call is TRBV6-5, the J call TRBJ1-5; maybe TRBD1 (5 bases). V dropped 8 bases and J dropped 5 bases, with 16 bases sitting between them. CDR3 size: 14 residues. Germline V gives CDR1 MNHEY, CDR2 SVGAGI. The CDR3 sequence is CASGVEGAHQPQHF. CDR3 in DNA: TGTGCCAGCGGCGTGGAAGGGGCCCATCAGCCCCAGCATTTT.